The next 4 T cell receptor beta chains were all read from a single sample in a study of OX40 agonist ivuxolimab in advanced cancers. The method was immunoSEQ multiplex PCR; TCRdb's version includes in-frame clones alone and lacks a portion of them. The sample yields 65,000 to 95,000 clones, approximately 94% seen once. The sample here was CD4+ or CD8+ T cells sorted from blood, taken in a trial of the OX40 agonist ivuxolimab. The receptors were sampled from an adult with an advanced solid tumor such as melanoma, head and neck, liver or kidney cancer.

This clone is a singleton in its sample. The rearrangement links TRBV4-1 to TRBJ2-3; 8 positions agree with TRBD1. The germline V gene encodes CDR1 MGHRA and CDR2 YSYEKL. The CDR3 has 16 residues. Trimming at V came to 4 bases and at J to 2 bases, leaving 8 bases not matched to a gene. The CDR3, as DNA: TGCGCCAGCAGCCCCCCGACGCAGGGGGCCACAGATACGCAGTATTTT. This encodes CASSPPTQGATDTQYF.

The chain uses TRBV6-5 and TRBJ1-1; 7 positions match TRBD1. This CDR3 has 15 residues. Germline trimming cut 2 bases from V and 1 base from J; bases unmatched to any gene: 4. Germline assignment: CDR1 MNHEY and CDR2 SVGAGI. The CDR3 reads CASSYGKGANTEAFF. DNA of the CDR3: TGTGCCAGCAGTTACGGTAAGGGGGCGAACACTGAAGCTTTCTTT.

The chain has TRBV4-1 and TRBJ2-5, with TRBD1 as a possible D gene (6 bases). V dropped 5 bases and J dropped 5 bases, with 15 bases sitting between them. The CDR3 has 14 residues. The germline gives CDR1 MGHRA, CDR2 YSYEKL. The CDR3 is CASSVDRLWETQYF. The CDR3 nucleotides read TGCGCCAGCAGCGTTGACAGGCTGTGGGAGACCCAGTACTTC.

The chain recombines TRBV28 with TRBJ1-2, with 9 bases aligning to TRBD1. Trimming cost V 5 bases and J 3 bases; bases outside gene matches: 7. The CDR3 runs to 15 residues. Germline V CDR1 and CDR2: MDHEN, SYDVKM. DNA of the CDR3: TGTGCCAGCAGTCCCCGGACAGGGGTATACTATGGCTACACCTTC. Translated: CASSPRTGVYYGYTF.